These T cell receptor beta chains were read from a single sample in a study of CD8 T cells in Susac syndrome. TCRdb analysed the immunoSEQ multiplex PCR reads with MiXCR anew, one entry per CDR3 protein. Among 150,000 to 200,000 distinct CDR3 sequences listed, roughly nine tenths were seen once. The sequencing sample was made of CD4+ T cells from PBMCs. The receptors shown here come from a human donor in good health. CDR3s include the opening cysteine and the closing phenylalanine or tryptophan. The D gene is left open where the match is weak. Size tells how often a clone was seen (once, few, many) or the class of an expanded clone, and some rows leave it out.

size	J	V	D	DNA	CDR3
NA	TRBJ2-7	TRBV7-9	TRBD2	TGTGCCAGCAGCTTAGCGGGACTAATCTACGAGCAGTACTTC	CASSLAGLIYEQYF
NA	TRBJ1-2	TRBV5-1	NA	TGCGCCAGCAGCGGTGGACAGTGGGATGGCTACACCTTC	CASSGGQWDGYTF
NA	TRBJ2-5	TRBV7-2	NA	TGTGCCAGCAGCTTTGGCTGGGGAGAGACCCAGTACTTC	CASSFGWGETQYF
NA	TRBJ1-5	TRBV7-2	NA	TGTGCCAGCAGCCCGGACAGCTATCAGCCCCAGCATTTT	CASSPDSYQPQHF
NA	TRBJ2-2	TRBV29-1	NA	TGCAGCGTTCTTGACAGGGAGGTTACCGGGGAGCTGTTTTTT	CSVLDREVTGELFF
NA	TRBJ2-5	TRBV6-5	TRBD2	TGTGCCAGCATCAGACGCGGGGGGATCCAAGAGACCCAGTACTTC	CASIRRGGIQETQYF
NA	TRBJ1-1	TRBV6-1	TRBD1	TGTGCCAGCAGTGTGACAGGGGAGACTGAAGCTTTCTTT	CASSVTGETEAFF
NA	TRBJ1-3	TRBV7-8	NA	TGTGCCAGCAGCTACGGGCCGGGGGTCGGTCAAAACACCATATATTTT	CASSYGPGVGQNTIYF
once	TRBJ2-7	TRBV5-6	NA	TGTGCCAGCAGCTCCGACACCGGCTACGAGCAGTACTTC	CASSSDTGYEQYF
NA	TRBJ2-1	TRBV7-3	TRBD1	TGTGCCAGCAGCTTGGACAGGGCAAATGAGCAGTTCTTC	CASSLDRANEQFF
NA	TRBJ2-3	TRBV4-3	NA	TGCGCCAGCAGCCAGCAGGGAGGCACAGATACGCAGTATTTT	CASSQQGGTDTQYF
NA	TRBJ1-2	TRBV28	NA	TGTGCCACCGAGACAGGTGGCAGCTATGGCTACACCTTC	CATETGGSYGYTF
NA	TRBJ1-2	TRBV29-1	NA	TGCAGCGTCCGGGAGAACTATGGCTACACCTTC	CSVRENYGYTF
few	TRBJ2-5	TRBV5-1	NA	TGCGCCAGCAGCTTGGTTCCCCCCCAAGAGACCCAGTACTTC	CASSLVPPQETQYF
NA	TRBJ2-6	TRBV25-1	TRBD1	TGTGCCAGCAGTGTCACAGGGGCGGCAGGGGCCAACGTCCTGACTTTC	CASSVTGAAGANVLTF
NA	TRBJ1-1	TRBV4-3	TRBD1	TGCGCCAGCAGCCAGAGGACAGGGGATGAAGCTTTCTTT	CASSQRTGDEAFF
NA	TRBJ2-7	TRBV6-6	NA	TGTGCCAGCAGTACTCCGGATAGGGAAAGCTACGAGCAGTACTTC	CASSTPDRESYEQYF
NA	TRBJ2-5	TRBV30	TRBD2	TGTGCCTGGAAAGCGCGGGGGTCCCAAGAGACCCAGTACTTC	CAWKARGSQETQYF
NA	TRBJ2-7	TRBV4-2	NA	TGTGCCAGCAGCCGGTGGGGGAGTTCCTACGAGCAGTACTTC	CASSRWGSSYEQYF
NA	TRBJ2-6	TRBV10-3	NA	TGTGCCATCAGTTTGAGGGGGGAGGCAGCTGGGGCCAACGTCCTGACTTTC	CAISLRGEAAGANVLTF
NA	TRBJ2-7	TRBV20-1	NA	TGCAGTGCTATCAGCGGCTACGAGCAGTACTTC	CSAISGYEQYF
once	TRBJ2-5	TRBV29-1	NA	TGCAGCGTTGAAGTGCAGGTCGCAGAGACCCAGTACTTC	CSVEVQVAETQYF
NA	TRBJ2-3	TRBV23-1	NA	TGCGCCAGCCCCCCGGACACCTTACACGGAGATACGCAGTATTTT	CASPPDTLHGDTQYF
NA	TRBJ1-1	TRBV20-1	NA	TGCAGTGCTAGTGGAGGGTGGGCCACTGAAGCTTTCTTT	CSASGGWATEAFF
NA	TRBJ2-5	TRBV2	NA	TGTGCCCAGGGGTACCCCCAAGAGACCCAGTACTTC	CAQGYPQETQYF
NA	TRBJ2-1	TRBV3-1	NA	TGTGCCAGCAGCCACCACCGTAGAGGTGGGGCCAATGAGCAGTTCTTC	CASSHHRRGGANEQFF
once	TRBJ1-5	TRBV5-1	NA	TGCGCCAGCAGCTTGGAGCCGGGAATTCCCCAGCATTTT	CASSLEPGIPQHF
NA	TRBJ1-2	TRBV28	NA	TGTGCCTCCCGGGGTCCCGCTAACTATGGCTACACCTTC	CASRGPANYGYTF
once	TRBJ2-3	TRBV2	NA	TGTGCCAGCAGTGTACGCAGGGGTTCGACAGATACGCAGTATTTT	CASSVRRGSTDTQYF
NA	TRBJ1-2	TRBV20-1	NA	TGCAGTTGTCTAACGCAGGGGAAAAATGGCTACACCTTC	CSCLTQGKNGYTF
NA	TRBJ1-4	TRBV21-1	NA	TGTGCCAGCAGCAAGGGGGGGGACAGGGTCTCTGCGCGAAAACTGTTTTTT	CASSKGGDRVSARKLFF
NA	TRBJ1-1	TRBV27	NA	TGTGCCAGCAGAAAAATCCCTCGGGGGGGTACTGAAGCTTTCTTT	CASRKIPRGGTEAFF
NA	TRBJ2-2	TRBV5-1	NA	TGCGCCAGCAGCTTGAAGCCAGGGGTTATCGGGGAGCTGTTTTTT	CASSLKPGVIGELFF
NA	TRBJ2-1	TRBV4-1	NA	TGCGCCAGCAGCCAAGTAGACCTGATTACCTACAATGAGCAGTTCTTC	CASSQVDLITYNEQFF
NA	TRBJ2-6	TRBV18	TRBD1	TGTGCCAGCTCACCGGGACAGGGGGCTTCTGGGGCCAACGTCCTGACTTTC	CASSPGQGASGANVLTF
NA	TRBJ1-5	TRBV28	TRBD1	TGTGCCAGCAGCCCCGGGACAGGGAGTTATAAGCCCCAGCATTTT	CASSPGTGSYKPQHF
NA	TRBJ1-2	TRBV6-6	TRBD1	TGTGCCAGCAGCTATCGGGACAGGGGGTCTCCCTACACCTTC	CASSYRDRGSPYTF